The T cell receptor (beta chain) described here comes from a study of CD4 T cells in relation to SARS-CoV-2 and coronaviruses. Unexposed donor CD4+ T cells date from 2011-2018, before the COVID-19 pandemic. Cryopreserved PBMCs were CD4-enriched, then split into naive and memory cells. Looked up from germline, CDR1 is SEHNR and CDR2 is FQNEAQ (reference sequence). V lost 2 bases, J lost 4 bases, and 9 bases lay in between. The CDR3 has 14 amino acids. Some clones are missing from TCRdb's copy, which holds only in-frame ones; the method was immunoSEQ multiplex PCR. There are some 65,000 clones in the sample; 87% occur only once, and around 1.7% lies in the top ten.

Material: memory CD4+ T cells from PBMCs. The V call is TRBV7-9, the J call TRBJ1-5; TRBD1 is a possible D gene (5 bases). This TCR was recovered from a human donor in good health. CDR3 sequence: CASSLTGFNQPQHF. The CDR3 DNA reads as TGTGCCAGCAGCTTAACAGGATTTAATCAGCCCCAGCATTTT.